The 17 T cell receptor beta chains in this list originate from one sample, sequenced in a study of CD8 T cells in Susac syndrome. Random-hexamer reverse transcription was applied to about 0.45 to 1 ug RNA. TCRdb re-called the immunoSEQ multiplex PCR reads with MiXCR, one entry per CDR3 protein. The sample includes some 180,000 distinct CDR3 sequences, 75% to 95% seen only once; the top ten take about 0.1%. The sample consisted of CD4+ T cells from PBMCs. These receptor sequences come from a human donor with Susac syndrome.

The chain couples TRBV20-1 to TRBJ1-6, with D possibly matching TRBD1 (6 bases). Germline V gene lookup returns CDR1 DFQATT and CDR2 SNEGSKA (reference sequence). V was trimmed by 1 base and J by 8 bases, leaving 12 bases between them. The CDR3 is made up of 14 amino acids. DNA for the CDR3: TGCAGTGCTAGAGTTGGACAGATTGATTCACCCCTCCACTTT. Its translation is CSARVGQIDSPLHF.

V and J are TRBV18 and TRBJ2-7; D gene uncertain. The CDR3 is made up of 14 amino acids. Germline V lookup: CDR1 KGHSH, CDR2 LQKENI. V lost 2 bases and J lost 0, with 8 bases in between. The CDR3 coding sequence is TGTGCCAGCTCACCAACACGGGTCTCCTACGAGCAGTACTTC. It codes for CASSPTRVSYEQYF.

The chain employs TRBV23-1 and TRBJ1-3, with D hard to call. TRBV23-1 is an ORF for which the function is uncertain. The CDR3 is 11 amino acids. Deletions cut 8 bases from V and 2 bases from J, with 4 bases between. The CDR3 loop is CASLPGNTIYF. CDR3 DNA sequence: TGCGCCAGCTTGCCTGGAAACACCATATATTTT.

This clonotype showed up just once. CDR3 sequence (DNA): TGTGCCAGCAGCCCCAGGGTTAATTCACCCCTCCACTTT. Protein product: CASSPRVNSPLHF. This rearrangement joins TRBV14 to TRBJ1-6, with D possibly TRBD1 on 5 matching bases. Germline V CDR1 and CDR2: SGHDN, FVKESK. The V and J ends lost 4 bases and 6 bases respectively, with 7 bases between them. This CDR3 is built from 13 residues.

The gene calls are TRBV7-2 and TRBJ1-1, with 8 positions matching TRBD1. The CDR3 runs 14 residues. Per the germline V gene, CDR1 is SGHTA and CDR2 is FQGNSA. V trimming: 5 bases; J trimming: 8 bases; junction bases outside the gene matches: 10. The CDR3: CASSTGPRTGEAFF. CDR3 DNA: TGTGCCAGCAGCACGGGACCTAGGACAGGGGAAGCTTTCTTT.

Turning to this clonotype: Since no conserved phenylalanine or tryptophan closes the CDR3, a read error is the likely cause. The genes are TRBV2 and TRBJ2-3; 11 bases fit TRBD1. Trimming at V came to 4 bases and at J to 4 bases, leaving 4 bases not matched to a gene. This CDR3 spans 15 amino acids. CDR1 and CDR2 from the germline V gene are SNHLY and FYNNEI. The CDR3 protein is CASSVPGQGADTQYL. CDR3 sequence (DNA): TGTGCCAGCAGTGTCCCGGGACAGGGGGCAGATACGCAGTATCTT.

The chain carries TRBV5-1 and TRBJ2-7; no definite D call. The germline CDR1 and CDR2 sequences are SGHRS and YFSETQ. The CDR3 is 11 amino acids. V lost 7 bases and J 3 bases, leaving 8 bases between the germline ends. The CDR3 reads CASGTHYEQYF. CDR3 DNA: TGCGCCAGCGGAACACACTACGAGCAGTACTTC.

V and J are TRBV5-4 and TRBJ1-2; D is possibly TRBD1 (5 bases). The CDR3 is 15 residues long. The germline gives CDR1 SGHNT, CDR2 YYREEE (reference sequence). The germline V and J ends were trimmed by 4 bases and 8 bases, with 21 bases remaining between them. The CDR3 loop reads CASSPGAGEKTGYTF. For the CDR3, the DNA is TGTGCCAGCAGCCCGGGCGCGGGGGAGAAGACCGGCTACACCTTC.

CDR3 in DNA: TGTGCCACCAGTGAGTCAGGAGCCCAAGATACGCAGTATTTT. Translated: CATSESGAQDTQYF. V gene TRBV24-1 combines with J gene TRBJ2-3; no clear D gene. CDR1 KGHDR and CDR2 SFDVKD come from the germline V gene. V was clipped by 4 bases and J by 5 bases, with 12 bases between them. CDR3 length equals 14 residues.

The gene calls are TRBV6-1 and TRBJ1-5; 8 nucleotides align to TRBD1. Trimming took 3 bases from V and 9 from J; bases not matched to a gene: 13. The CDR3 sequence is 16 residues long. Germline lookup yields CDR1 MNHNS and CDR2 SASEGT. CDR3 sequence reads: CASSDPGQAVRRPQHF. CDR3 DNA sequence: TGTGCCAGCAGTGACCCGGGACAGGCTGTTCGACGGCCCCAGCATTTT.

The chain uses TRBV20-1 and TRBJ2-7; 8 positions agree with TRBD1. With 3 bases clipped from V and 5 bases from J, the junction kept 9 bases outside the gene matches. The CDR3 is 14 amino acids. In germline, CDR1 is DFQATT, CDR2 SNEGSKA (reference sequence). The CDR3 region has the DNA TGCAGTGCTAGTAGGGGGGACAGGATCAACGAGCAGTACTTC. Translating it yields CSASRGDRINEQYF.

V and J are TRBV11-2 and TRBJ1-1; D not certain. This CDR3 spans 13 amino acids. Germline values: CDR1 SGHAT, CDR2 FQNNGV. V dropped 1 base and J dropped 4 bases, with 7 bases sitting between them. The CDR3 protein is CASSLVTATEAFF. The CDR3 nucleotides read TGTGCCAGCAGCTTAGTGACTGCCACTGAAGCTTTCTTT.

The chain recombines TRBV20-1 with TRBJ2-5, with D possibly being TRBD1 (5 bases). Trimming took 0 bases from V and 2 from J, leaving 10 bases between them. Germline V lookup: CDR1 DFQATT, CDR2 SNEGSKA (reference sequence). This CDR3 region has 14 residues. CDR3 DNA: TGCAGTGCTAGAGAGGGCCAGGGTCAAGAGACCCAGTACTTC. It yields the protein CSAREGQGQETQYF.

The rearrangement links TRBV27 to TRBJ2-1, with 9 bases that match TRBD1. CDR1 is MNHEY, CDR2 SMNVEV, per germline (reference sequence). V dropped 5 bases and J dropped 6; count of bases not matched to a gene: 11. The CDR3 runs 16 residues. As DNA, the CDR3 is TGTGCCAGCAGTCTAAGTTCTGGGACAGGGTTCAATGAGCAGTTCTTC. Translating gives CASSLSSGTGFNEQFF.

J is TRBJ1-1 and V is TRBV3-1; maybe TRBD1 (5 bases). Germline lookup yields CDR1 LGHDT and CDR2 YNNKEL (reference sequence). Trimming removed 5 bases at V and 2 bases at J, with 12 bases between. The length of the CDR3 is 14 residues. The CDR3 region has the DNA TGTGCCAGCAGCTACGGTGGGGGTAACACTGAAGCTTTCTTT. This translates into CASSYGGGNTEAFF.

The V and J genes are TRBV3-1 and TRBJ2-5, with 14 positions matching TRBD2. V gave up 8 bases and J gave up 4 bases; unmatched junction bases: 6. This CDR3 spans 15 amino acids. CDR1 and CDR2 from the germline V gene are LGHDT and YNNKEL (reference sequence). The DNA of the CDR3 is TGTGCCAGCGCGACTAGCGGGGGGGCAAGAGAGACCCAGTACTTC. It is translated as CASATSGGARETQYF.

V usage is TRBV28 and J usage is TRBJ1-1, with a tentative D call TRBD1 (5 bases). Trimming removed 6 bases from V and 1 base from J, with 15 bases in between. In germline, CDR1 is MDHEN, CDR2 SYDVKM. The CDR3 contains 15 residues. DNA for the CDR3: TGTGCCAGCAGGGGACTATCGGAGGGGAACACTGAAGCTTTCTTT. Translation gives CASRGLSEGNTEAFF.